Below are 28 T cell receptor beta chains sequenced from a single sample in a study of blood T cells in healthy people across ages. For the second PCR, which ran for about 6 to 12 cycles, a sample-barcoded 5' primer and a J-beta primer mix were used. TCRdb re-derived calls from the 5' RACE reads in MiXCR, one entry per CDR3 protein. Counted here are hundreds of thousands of distinct CDR3 sequences, roughly 30% occurring once; the ten biggest clones make up 15%. The sample was blood. The receptors were sampled from a woman of 80 years or more in good health.

This clonotype has ten or more counts. This chain uses TRBV7-2 with TRBJ2-7; the D gene is possibly TRBD1 (6 bases). This CDR3 is 16 amino acids long. V was cut by 5 bases and J by 5 bases, with 22 bases left in between. Germline-derived CDR1 and CDR2 are SGHTA and FQGNSA. The CDR3 sequence: CASSPDPGASTHEQYF. The CDR3 DNA sequence: TGTGCCAGCAGCCCAGATCCAGGGGCTTCGACCCACGAGCAGTACTTC.

This clonotype was counted many times. This chain uses TRBV6-2 or TRBV6-3 with TRBJ1-2; unclear D gene. The V gene's germline CDR1 is MNHEY and CDR2 SVGEGT. Trimming left V 6 bases short and J 4 bases short, with 21 bases between. CDR3 length: 16 residues. The CDR3 reads CASSDHGSSLGYGYTF. In DNA form, the CDR3 reads TGTGCCAGCAGCGACCACGGGAGCTCCCTAGGCTATGGCTACACCTTC.

This clonotype was counted ten times or more. This chain links TRBV6-1 with TRBJ1-1; D not certain. Germline values: CDR1 MNHNS, CDR2 SASEGT. V lost 2 bases and J 6 bases, leaving 4 bases between the germline ends. This CDR3 is 11 amino acids long. CDR3 loop: CASSELAEAFF. As DNA, the CDR3 is TGTGCCAGCAGTGAACTCGCTGAAGCTTTCTTT.

V usage is TRBV5-1 and J usage is TRBJ2-3; the D gene is possibly TRBD2 (6 bases). CDR1 and CDR2 from the germline V gene are SGHRS and YFSETQ. The CDR3 has 14 amino acids. The V gene lost 3 bases and the J gene lost 6 bases, with 14 bases spanning the gap. CDR3 loop: CASSWRAQADTQYF. The CDR3 region has the DNA TGCGCCAGCAGCTGGAGGGCCCAGGCGGATACGCAGTATTTT.

The chain couples TRBV12-3 or TRBV12-4 to TRBJ1-6, with D possibly being TRBD1 (6 bases). The CDR3 covers 16 residues. V lost 8 bases and J lost 7, with 21 bases in between. CDR3: CASGEGFGGRNSPLHF. DNA for the CDR3: TGTGCCAGCGGCGAAGGTTTTGGGGGGCGGAATTCACCCCTCCACTTT.

The chain combines TRBV27 with TRBJ1-3, with 7 nucleotides matching TRBD1. The CDR3 is made up of 15 amino acids. Germline assignment: CDR1 MNHEY and CDR2 SMNVEV (reference sequence). V gave up 0 bases and J gave up 1 base; unmatched junction bases: 0. Written as DNA, the CDR3 is TGTGCCAGCAGTTTATCCAGGGGGTCTGGAAACACCATATATTTT. Residues: CASSLSRGSGNTIYF.

This chain links TRBV12-3 or TRBV12-4 with TRBJ2-3, with 7 bases lining up with TRBD2. Unmatched junction bases numbered 2, after V lost 3 bases and J lost 2 bases. CDR3 length equals 14 residues. The CDR3 is CASSLRENTDTQYF. CDR3 sequence (DNA): TGTGCCAGCAGTTTGCGGGAGAACACAGATACGCAGTATTTT.

The chain links TRBV7-2 to TRBJ1-3; a possible D gene is TRBD1 (5 bases). Trimming took off 2 bases at V and 0 bases at J, with 8 bases between the two ends. Looked up from germline, CDR1 is SGHTA and CDR2 is FQGNSA. This CDR3 spans 15 amino acids. The DNA of the CDR3 is TGTGCCAGCAGCTTAAACAGGATCTCTGGAAACACCATATATTTT. It specifies CASSLNRISGNTIYF. Variable domain in full (rest from reference TRBV7-2 and TRBJ1-3): GAGVSQSPSNKVTEKGKDVELRCDPISGHTALYWYRQSLGQGLEFLIYFQGNSAPDKSGLPSDRFSAERTGGSVSTLTIQRTQQEDSAVYLCASSLNRISGNTIYFGEGSWLTVV.

There are many counts of this clonotype. The gene calls are TRBV5-5 and TRBJ2-3, with 9 bases identical to TRBD2. The germline gives CDR1 SGHKS, CDR2 YYEKEE (reference sequence). The CDR3 is made up of 14 amino acids. The V and J ends lost 3 bases and 4 bases, in that order; junction bases with no gene match: 3. Here the CDR3 reads CASSSGLAPDTQYF. The CDR3 region has the DNA TGTGCCAGCAGCTCGGGACTAGCCCCAGATACGCAGTATTTT. Full variable domain (remainder filled in from reference TRBV5-5 and TRBJ2-3): DAGVTQSPTHLIKTRGQQVTLRCSPISGHKSVSWYQQVLGQGPQFIFQYYEKEERGRGNFPDRFSARQFPNYSSELNVNALLLGDSALYLCASSSGLAPDTQYFGPGTRLTVL.

On this clonotype itself: A much larger clone differs by one base, so this may be a read error. This rearrangement joins TRBV11-2 to TRBJ2-7; 9 positions agree with TRBD2. CDR1 SGHAT and CDR2 FQNNGV come from the germline V gene. The CDR3 is made up of 13 amino acids. CDR3 amino acids: CANSWAGGYEQYF. CDR3 DNA: TGTGCCAACAGCTGGGCGGGGGGGTACGAGCAGTACTTC.

The chain has TRBV20-1 and TRBJ2-7; D is unclear. The assigned J gene may be wrong: the sequence end matches TRBJ2-5 better. The CDR3 length is 13 residues. Germline V gene data show CDR1 as DFQATT and CDR2 as SNEGSKA (reference sequence). CDR3 sequence reads: CSARLHKSETQYF. As DNA, the CDR3 is TGCAGTGCTAGACTTCACAAATCGGAGACCCAGTACTTC.

As regards this clonotype: Being one base from a much bigger clone, this may be a read error. V is TRBV12-3 or TRBV12-4 and J is TRBJ2-4; maybe TRBD1 (5 bases). V lost 4 bases, J lost 9 bases, and 25 bases lay in between. This CDR3 is built from 17 residues. For the CDR3, the DNA is TGTGCCAGCAGTTCCCACATGGGGCAGCTCGGGTCCAGCATTCAGTACTTC. This encodes CASSSHMGQLGSSIQYF.

This clonotype has more than one count but fewer than ten. V and J are TRBV7-2 and TRBJ1-4, with no clear D. Trimming took 1 base from V and 7 from J, leaving 13 bases between them. This CDR3 is built from 15 residues. Germline values: CDR1 SGHTA, CDR2 FQGNSA. CDR3 sequence (DNA): TGTGCCAGCAGCTTAGGAGGCCGGTGGGGTGAAAAACTGTTTTTT. Translated: CASSLGGRWGEKLFF.

This clonotype came up many times. The rearrangement joins TRBV3-1 to TRBJ1-5; D remains ambiguous. The CDR3 covers 14 residues. V was pared by 0 bases and J by 7 bases, with 10 bases between. CDR1 and CDR2 from the germline V gene are LGHDT and YNNKEL (reference sequence). In DNA form, the CDR3 reads TGTGCCAGCAGCCAAGAGGGGTTAAGGCAGCCCCAGCATTTT. As protein: CASSQEGLRQPQHF.

This clonotype was seen a handful of times. This chain links TRBV12-3 or TRBV12-4 with TRBJ2-1; weak D call: TRBD1 (5 bases). Trimming took 4 bases from V and 0 from J, leaving 16 bases between them. This CDR3 has 17 amino acids. The CDR3 nucleotides are TGTGCCAGCAGTTACAGGACAACGGTCTCCTCCTACAATGAGCAGTTCTTC. Translated: CASSYRTTVSSYNEQFF.

J is TRBJ1-1 and V is TRBV18, with no clear D. Germline V gene sequence: CDR1 KGHSH, CDR2 LQKENI. The CDR3 is 14 amino acids. With 1 base removed from V and 1 base from J, the gap between germline ends came to 7 bases. The CDR3 here is CASSPLDKNTEAFF. The CDR3 bases are TGTGCCAGCTCACCACTCGACAAGAACACTGAAGCTTTCTTT.

This clonotype was seen at least ten times. CDR3 sequence (DNA): TGTGCCAGCTCACCACCGGGACGGGGAGGTAATCAGCCCCAGCATTTT. This codes for CASSPPGRGGNQPQHF. V usage is TRBV18 and J usage is TRBJ1-5; D possibly corresponds to TRBD1 (5 bases). Germline V gene data show CDR1 as KGHSH and CDR2 as LQKENI. V shed 0 bases and J shed 4 bases, with 13 bases lying between them. The CDR3 has 16 residues.

This chain links TRBV7-2 with TRBJ2-3, with D unclear. Germline V lookup: CDR1 SGHTA, CDR2 FQGNSA. Trimming took 1 base from V and 1 from J, leaving 9 bases between them. The CDR3 is 15 amino acids. The CDR3 DNA reads TGTGCCAGCAGCTTAGTCGACTGGGGCACAGATACGCAGTATTTT. It codes for CASSLVDWGTDTQYF.

At least ten counts were recorded for this clonotype. The V gene is TRBV5-6, the J gene TRBJ2-2; maybe TRBD2 (7 bases). V lost 4 bases and J 6 bases, leaving 16 bases between the germline ends. The CDR3 has 15 residues. CDR1 is SGHDT and CDR2 is YYEEEE in the germline V gene. The CDR3 here is CASSRGANPAGELFF. DNA of the CDR3: TGTGCCAGCAGCCGGGGGGCCAATCCCGCCGGGGAGCTGTTTTTT.

On this clonotype itself: A much larger clone sits a single nucleotide away, making a read error possible. This rearrangement joins TRBV6-5 to TRBJ2-5; no clear D gene. The ends were cut back, 5 bases at V and 1 base at J, with 14 bases in the middle. Germline loops: CDR1 MNHEY, CDR2 SVGAGI. The CDR3 is 15 residues long. This chain's CDR3 is CASSTTSTPQETQYF. The DNA of the CDR3 is TGTGCCAGCAGTACTACCTCGACTCCCCAAGAGACCCAGTACTTC.

This clonotype was counted a few times. J is TRBJ2-2 and V is TRBV29-1; D may be TRBD2 (5 bases). Germline CDR1 reads SQVTM; CDR2 reads ANQGSEA. The CDR3 totals 13 residues. V shed 6 bases and J shed 0 bases, with 8 bases lying between them. CDR3 residues: CSVSGTNTGELFF. For the CDR3, the DNA is TGCAGCGTCAGCGGAACGAACACCGGGGAGCTGTTTTTT.

This clonotype was seen more than once but under ten times. The chain couples TRBV18 to TRBJ2-1; no firm D call. Germline CDR1 KGHSH, CDR2 LQKENI. Deletions cut 0 bases from V and 1 base from J, with 10 bases between. The CDR3 contains 16 residues. In DNA form, the CDR3 reads TGTGCCAGCTCACCACCGGGAATACGATCCTACAATGAGCAGTTCTTC. Translating gives CASSPPGIRSYNEQFF.

The sample holds many counts of this clonotype. The V gene is TRBV29-1, the J gene TRBJ2-5, with 9 positions matching TRBD1. The CDR3 extends over 14 amino acids. V was clipped by 4 bases and J by 3 bases; unmatched bases: 6. Germline V gene sequence: CDR1 SQVTM, CDR2 ANQGSEA. The CDR3 protein is CSVALTGGKETQYF. The CDR3 region has the DNA TGCAGCGTTGCGTTGACAGGGGGTAAAGAGACCCAGTACTTC. The variable domain in full, completed from reference TRBV29-1 and TRBJ2-5, reads SAVISQKPSRDICQRGTSLTIQCQVDSQVTMMFWYRQQPGQSLTLIATANQGSEATYESGFVIDKFPISRPNLTFSTLTVSNMSPEDSSIYLCSVALTGGKETQYFGPGTRLLVL.

The chain uses TRBV7-9 and TRBJ1-5, with 7 bases aligning to TRBD1. The CDR3 sequence is 17 residues long. The ends lost 5 bases at V and 0 bases at J; junction bases unmatched: 10. Germline lookup yields CDR1 SEHNR and CDR2 FQNEAQ (reference sequence). The CDR3 coding sequence is TGTGCCAGCAGCCGTTACAAGGCAGGGGGTAGCAATCAGCCCCAGCATTTT. This sequence encodes CASSRYKAGGSNQPQHF.

This rearrangement joins TRBV20-1 to TRBJ1-6; D is possibly TRBD1 (5 bases). Trimming took 2 bases from V and 3 from J, leaving 14 bases between them. In germline, CDR1 is DFQATT, CDR2 SNEGSKA (reference sequence). The CDR3 has 16 amino acids. In DNA, the CDR3 is TGCAGTGCTAGACGCCAAAGGGGAGGCTATAATTCACCCCTCCACTTT. Protein product: CSARRQRGGYNSPLHF.

Ten or more counts support this clonotype. The rearrangement joins TRBV7-2 to TRBJ2-1; 13 nucleotides match TRBD2. The germline CDR1 and CDR2 sequences are SGHTA and FQGNSA. The ends lost 5 bases at V and 3 bases at J; junction bases unmatched: 4. The CDR3 has 16 amino acids. CDR3 loop: CASSELAGGFYNEQFF. The CDR3 bases are TGTGCCAGCAGCGAACTAGCGGGGGGGTTCTACAATGAGCAGTTCTTC. The complete variable domain, with remaining parts taken from reference TRBV7-2 and TRBJ2-1, reads GAGVSQSPSNKVTEKGKDVELRCDPISGHTALYWYRQSLGQGLEFLIYFQGNSAPDKSGLPSDRFSAERTGGSVSTLTIQRTQQEDSAVYLCASSELAGGFYNEQFFGPGTRLTVL.

This clonotype occurred a few times. The chain is built from TRBV5-1 and TRBJ2-5, with 9 bases lining up with TRBD2. The CDR3 is 16 amino acids. Trimming at V came to 4 bases and at J to 4 bases, leaving 11 bases not matched to a gene. CDR1 and CDR2 (germline): SGHRS, YFSETQ. The CDR3 DNA reads as TGCGCCAGCAGCGAACAGCGGGGGGCGTCCCCAGAGACCCAGTACTTC. Translating gives CASSEQRGASPETQYF.

V gene TRBV29-1 combines with J gene TRBJ1-3; D unresolved. V was clipped by 4 bases and J by 0 bases, with 4 bases between them. Germline V CDR1 and CDR2: SQVTM, ANQGSEA. This CDR3 region has 12 residues. CDR3 nucleotides: TGCAGCGTTGGCGACTCTGGAAACACCATATATTTT. It yields the protein CSVGDSGNTIYF. Complete variable domain (other parts from reference TRBV29-1 and TRBJ1-3): SAVISQKPSRDICQRGTSLTIQCQVDSQVTMMFWYRQQPGQSLTLIATANQGSEATYESGFVIDKFPISRPNLTFSTLTVSNMSPEDSSIYLCSVGDSGNTIYFGEGSWLTVV.